This T cell receptor (beta chain) was recorded in a study of radiation and T cells in renal cell carcinoma. The CDR3 consists of 16 residues. Per the germline V gene, CDR1 is SEHNR and CDR2 is FQNEAQ (reference sequence). Trimming cost V 3 bases and J 7 bases; bases outside gene matches: 8. Repertoires were generated with immunoSEQ multiplex PCR, while TCRdb's copy carries only in-frame clones and drops some. The sample has some 150,000 clones; 65% to 90% are singletons. As for time point: blood 4 weeks post-SBRT, at nephrectomy. This sample's treatment: 15 Gy SBRT to primary tumor, nephrectomy 4 weeks later. Nephrectomy followed 15 Gy stereotactic body radiation by 4 weeks.

Sample: blood, taken from a patient whose treatment included radiotherapy and nephrectomy. The chain couples TRBV7-9 to TRBJ1-5, with 11 bases identical to TRBD1. The TCR comes from a woman aged 45-60 years with renal cell carcinoma. The CDR3 region is CASSFIGQGARQPQHF. CDR3 coding DNA: TGTGCCAGCAGCTTCATCGGACAGGGGGCTCGCCAGCCCCAGCATTTT.